One T cell receptor (beta chain) is described in this entry. This CDR3 region has 15 residues. V dropped 2 bases and J dropped 0 bases, with 8 bases sitting between them. The germline gives CDR1 SGHAT, CDR2 FQNNGV. Total RNA (approximately 450 ng) served as template for TCR beta cDNA synthesis primed by a constant-region primer. Three rounds of nested multiplex PCR with slightly modified ARM-PCR produced TCR beta libraries. It was with TRBV1-TRBV30 forward primers and a C-beta reverse primer that the first two PCR rounds were run, at around 9 cycles each. One entry per CDR3 protein, called by TCRdb with MiXCR from the multiplex PCR reads. The sample shows about 180,000 distinct CDR3 sequences, roughly 60% of them seen only once. The sample is drawn from a study of tumor-infiltrating lymphocytes in primary liver carcinoma. Study summary: The neoplasms were of stage T1-T3 N0M0, with dimensions of about 4.2 to 11 cm across. Samples returned roughly 3.5 to 7.5 million productive TCRbeta reads, a yield that was similar across tissue types.

Germline DNA was extracted alongside blood RNA, which was obtained from unsorted whole blood. V gene TRBV11-2 combines with J gene TRBJ1-3, with D unclear. The origin of this receptor is a man in his forties or fifties with primary liver carcinoma and hepatitis B virus infection. Sequenced material: peripheral blood. This chain's CDR3 is CASSLMMGSGNTIYF. The DNA of the CDR3 is TGTGCCAGCAGCTTAATGATGGGCTCTGGAAACACCATATATTTT.